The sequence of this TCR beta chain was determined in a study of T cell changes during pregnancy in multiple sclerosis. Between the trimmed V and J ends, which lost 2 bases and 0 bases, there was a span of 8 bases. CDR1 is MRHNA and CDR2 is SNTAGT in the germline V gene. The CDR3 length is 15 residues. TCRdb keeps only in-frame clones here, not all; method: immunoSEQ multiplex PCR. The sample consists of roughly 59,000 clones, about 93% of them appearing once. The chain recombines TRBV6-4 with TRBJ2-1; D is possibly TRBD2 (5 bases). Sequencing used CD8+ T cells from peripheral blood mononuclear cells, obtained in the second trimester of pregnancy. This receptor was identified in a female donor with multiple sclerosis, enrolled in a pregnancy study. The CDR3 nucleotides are TGTGCCAGCAGTGACGGACTTAGCTCCTACAATGAGCAGTTCTTC. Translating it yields CASSDGLSSYNEQFF.